This T cell receptor beta chain emerged from a study of shared clonotypes between healthy human individuals. The ends lost 4 bases at V and 8 bases at J; junction bases unmatched: 13. The CDR3 spans 16 residues. The V gene's germline CDR1 is SEHNR and CDR2 FQNEAQ (reference sequence). The repertoire was sequenced with immunoSEQ multiplex PCR; TCRdb's copy has only in-frame clones and lacks some. The sample lists approximately 590,000 clones, nearly 97% occurring once. Positive CCR7 selection of CD45RO-negative cells yielded the naive CD8 cells, and terminally differentiated effector memory CD45RA+ cells were excluded.

This chain uses TRBV7-9 with TRBJ1-4; 7 nucleotides match TRBD1. The receptor comes from a woman aged 30 to 39 in good health. The sequenced material came from naive CD8+ T cells sorted from blood. CDR3 in amino acids: CASSSIGQAEKEKLFF. CDR3 in DNA: TGTGCCAGCAGCTCCATTGGACAGGCCGAAAAGGAAAAACTGTTTTTT.